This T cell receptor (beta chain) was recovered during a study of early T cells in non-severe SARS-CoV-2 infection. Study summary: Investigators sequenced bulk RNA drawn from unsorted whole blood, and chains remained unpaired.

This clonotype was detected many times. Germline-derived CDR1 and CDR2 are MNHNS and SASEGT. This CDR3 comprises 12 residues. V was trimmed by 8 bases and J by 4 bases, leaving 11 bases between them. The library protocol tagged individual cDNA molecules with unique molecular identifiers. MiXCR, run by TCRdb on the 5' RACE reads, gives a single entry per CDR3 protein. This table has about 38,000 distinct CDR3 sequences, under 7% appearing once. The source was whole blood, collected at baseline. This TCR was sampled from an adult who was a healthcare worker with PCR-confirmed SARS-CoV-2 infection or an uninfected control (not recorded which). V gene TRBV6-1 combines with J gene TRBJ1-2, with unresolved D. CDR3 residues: CASVEGGYGYTF. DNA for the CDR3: TGTGCCAGCGTCGAGGGTGGCTATGGCTACACCTTC.